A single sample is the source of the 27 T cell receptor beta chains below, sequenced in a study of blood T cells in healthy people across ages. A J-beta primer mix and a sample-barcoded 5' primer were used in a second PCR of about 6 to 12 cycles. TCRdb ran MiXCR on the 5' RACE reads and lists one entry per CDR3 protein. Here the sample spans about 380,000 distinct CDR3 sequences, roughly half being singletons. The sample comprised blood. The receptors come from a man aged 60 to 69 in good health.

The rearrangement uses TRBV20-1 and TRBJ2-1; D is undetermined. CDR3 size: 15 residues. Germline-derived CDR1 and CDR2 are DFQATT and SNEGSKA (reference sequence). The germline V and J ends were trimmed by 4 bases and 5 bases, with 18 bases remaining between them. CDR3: CSATRLALRDNEQFF. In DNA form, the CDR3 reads TGCAGTGCTACGAGACTGGCTCTTCGGGACAATGAGCAGTTCTTC.

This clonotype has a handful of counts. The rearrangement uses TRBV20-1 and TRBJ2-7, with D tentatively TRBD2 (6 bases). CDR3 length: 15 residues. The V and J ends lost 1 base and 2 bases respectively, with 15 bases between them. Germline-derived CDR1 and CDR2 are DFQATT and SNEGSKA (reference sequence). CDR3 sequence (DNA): TGCAGTGCTAGAGGGGACCCTAGCGAGACCTACGAGCAGTACTTC. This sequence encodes CSARGDPSETYEQYF.

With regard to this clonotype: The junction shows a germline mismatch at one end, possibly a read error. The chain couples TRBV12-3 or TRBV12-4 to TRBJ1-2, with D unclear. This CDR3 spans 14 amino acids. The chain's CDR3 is CARSLGRAIYGYTF. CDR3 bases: TGTGCCCGCAGTTTAGGCCGGGCCATCTATGGCTACACCTTC.

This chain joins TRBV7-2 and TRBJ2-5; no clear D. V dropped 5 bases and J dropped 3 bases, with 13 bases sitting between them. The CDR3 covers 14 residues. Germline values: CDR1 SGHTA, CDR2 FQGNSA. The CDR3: CASSQVWMEETQYF. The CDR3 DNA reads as TGTGCCAGCAGCCAGGTATGGATGGAAGAGACCCAGTACTTC.

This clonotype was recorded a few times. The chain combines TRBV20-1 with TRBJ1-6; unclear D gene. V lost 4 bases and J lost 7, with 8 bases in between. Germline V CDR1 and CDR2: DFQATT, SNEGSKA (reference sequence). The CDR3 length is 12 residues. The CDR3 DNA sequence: TGCAGTGCTATTGACAACAATTCACCCCTCCACTTT. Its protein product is CSAIDNNSPLHF.

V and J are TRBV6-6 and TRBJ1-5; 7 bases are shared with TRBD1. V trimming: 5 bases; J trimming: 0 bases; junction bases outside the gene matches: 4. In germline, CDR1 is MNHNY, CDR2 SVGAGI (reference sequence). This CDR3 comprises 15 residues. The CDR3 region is CASSKGTDSNQPQHF. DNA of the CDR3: TGTGCCAGCAGTAAAGGGACAGATAGCAATCAGCCCCAGCATTTT.

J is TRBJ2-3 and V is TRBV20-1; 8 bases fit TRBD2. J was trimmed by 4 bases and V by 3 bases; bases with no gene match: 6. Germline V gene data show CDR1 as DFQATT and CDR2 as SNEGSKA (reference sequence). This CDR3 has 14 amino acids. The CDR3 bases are TGCAGTGCTAGGCTCGGGAGGGCACCAGATACGCAGTATTTT. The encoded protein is CSARLGRAPDTQYF.

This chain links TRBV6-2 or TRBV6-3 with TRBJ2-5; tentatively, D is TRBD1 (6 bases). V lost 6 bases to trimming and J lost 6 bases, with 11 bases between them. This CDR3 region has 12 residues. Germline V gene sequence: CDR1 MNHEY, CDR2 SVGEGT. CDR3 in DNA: TGTGCCAGCAGCCAGAGGGGGAAGACCCAGTACTTC. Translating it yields CASSQRGKTQYF.

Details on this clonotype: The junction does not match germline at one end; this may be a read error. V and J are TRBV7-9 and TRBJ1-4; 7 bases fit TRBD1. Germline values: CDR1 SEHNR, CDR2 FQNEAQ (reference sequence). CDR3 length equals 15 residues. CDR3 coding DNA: TGTGTCAGCAGCCCTCCGACAGGGATAGAGGAAAAACTGTTTTTT. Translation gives CVSSPPTGIEEKLFF.

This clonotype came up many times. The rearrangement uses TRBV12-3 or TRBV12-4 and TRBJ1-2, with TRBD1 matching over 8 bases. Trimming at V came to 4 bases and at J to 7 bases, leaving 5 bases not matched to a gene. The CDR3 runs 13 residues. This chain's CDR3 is CASSSTGASGYTF. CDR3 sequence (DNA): TGTGCCAGCAGTTCGACAGGGGCTTCTGGCTACACCTTC.

Written as DNA, the CDR3 is TGCGCCAGCAGCCGGACTAGCGGGGGGACCACAGATACGCAGTATTTT. Its protein product is CASSRTSGGTTDTQYF. This sequence joins TRBV5-1 and TRBJ2-3; 14 nucleotides align to TRBD2. This CDR3 comprises 16 residues. Germline CDR1 reads SGHRS; CDR2 reads YFSETQ. Trimming cost V 4 bases and J 2 bases; bases outside gene matches: 3.

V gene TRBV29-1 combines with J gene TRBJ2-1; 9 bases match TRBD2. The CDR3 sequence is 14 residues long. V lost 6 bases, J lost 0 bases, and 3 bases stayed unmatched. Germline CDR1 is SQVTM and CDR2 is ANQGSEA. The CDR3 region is CSVSGGISYNEQFF. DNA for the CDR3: TGCAGCGTAAGCGGGGGGATCTCCTACAATGAGCAGTTCTTC.

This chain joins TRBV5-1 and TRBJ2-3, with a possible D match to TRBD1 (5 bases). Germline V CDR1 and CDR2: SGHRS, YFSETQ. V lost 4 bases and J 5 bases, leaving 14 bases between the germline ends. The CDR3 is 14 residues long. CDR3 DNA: TGCGCCAGCAGCCCCCAACAGGTCGGAGATACGCAGTATTTT. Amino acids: CASSPQQVGDTQYF.

The CDR3 protein is CASKEGLGSYEQYF. The CDR3 bases are TGTGCCAGTAAGGAGGGACTCGGCTCCTACGAGCAGTACTTC. The chain recombines TRBV28 with TRBJ2-7; D possibly corresponds to TRBD2 (6 bases). Looked up from germline, CDR1 is MDHEN and CDR2 is SYDVKM. The V and J ends lost 9 bases and 0 bases respectively, with 15 bases between them. The CDR3 spans 14 residues.

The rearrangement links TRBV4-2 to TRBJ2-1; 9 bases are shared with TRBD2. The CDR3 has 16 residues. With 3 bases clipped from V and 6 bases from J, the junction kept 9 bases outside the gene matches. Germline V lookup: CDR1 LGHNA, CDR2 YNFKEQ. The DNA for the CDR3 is TGTGCCAGCAGCCACGAAGCGGGGGGCCCTGGCAATGAGCAGTTCTTC. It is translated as CASSHEAGGPGNEQFF.

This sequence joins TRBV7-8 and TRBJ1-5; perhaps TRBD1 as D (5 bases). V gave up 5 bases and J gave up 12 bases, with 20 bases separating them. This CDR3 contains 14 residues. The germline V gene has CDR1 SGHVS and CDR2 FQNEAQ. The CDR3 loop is CASSPRGGFSGQHF. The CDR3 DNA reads TGTGCCAGCAGCCCTAGGGGAGGGTTTTCGGGCCAGCATTTT.

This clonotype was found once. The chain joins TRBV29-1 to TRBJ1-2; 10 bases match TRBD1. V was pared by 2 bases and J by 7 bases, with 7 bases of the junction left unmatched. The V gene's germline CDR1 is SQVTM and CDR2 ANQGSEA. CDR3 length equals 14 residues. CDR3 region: CSVESGQGFGGYTF. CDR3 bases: TGCAGCGTTGAATCGGGACAGGGGTTTGGTGGCTACACCTTC.

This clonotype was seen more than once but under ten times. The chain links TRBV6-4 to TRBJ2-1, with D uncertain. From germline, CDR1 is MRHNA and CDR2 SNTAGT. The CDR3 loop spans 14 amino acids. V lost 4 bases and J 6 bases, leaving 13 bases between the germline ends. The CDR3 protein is CASSASGQSNEQFF. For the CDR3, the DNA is TGTGCCAGCAGTGCCAGTGGGCAGTCCAATGAGCAGTTCTTC.

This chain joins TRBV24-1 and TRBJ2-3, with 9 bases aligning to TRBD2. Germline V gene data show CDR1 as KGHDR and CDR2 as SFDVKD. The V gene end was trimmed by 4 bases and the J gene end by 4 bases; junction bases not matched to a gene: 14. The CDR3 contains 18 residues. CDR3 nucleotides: TGTGCCACCAGTGACCCCGGTCCGGCGGGAGGGCCACCAGATACGCAGTATTTT. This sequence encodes CATSDPGPAGGPPDTQYF.

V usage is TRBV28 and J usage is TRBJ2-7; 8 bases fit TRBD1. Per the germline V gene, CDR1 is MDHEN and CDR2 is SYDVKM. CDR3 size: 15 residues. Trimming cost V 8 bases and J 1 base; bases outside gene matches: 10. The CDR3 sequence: CASAPGQGNSYEQYF. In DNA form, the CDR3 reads TGTGCCAGCGCGCCTGGACAGGGCAATTCCTACGAGCAGTACTTC.

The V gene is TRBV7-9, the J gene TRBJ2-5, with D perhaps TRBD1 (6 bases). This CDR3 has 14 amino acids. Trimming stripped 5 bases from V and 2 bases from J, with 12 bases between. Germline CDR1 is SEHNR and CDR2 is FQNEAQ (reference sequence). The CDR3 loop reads CASSQSRGQETQYF. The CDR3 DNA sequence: TGTGCCAGCAGCCAGAGCAGGGGTCAAGAGACCCAGTACTTC.

DNA for the CDR3: TGTGCCAGCTCACCGAGAACGGGACACCTGAACACTGAAGCTTTCTTT. Its protein product is CASSPRTGHLNTEAFF. The chain carries TRBV18 and TRBJ1-1; D might be TRBD1 (6 bases). The CDR3 contains 16 residues. Germline values: CDR1 KGHSH, CDR2 LQKENI. V shed 3 bases and J shed 0 bases, with 14 bases lying between them. Full variable domain (missing parts from reference TRBV18 and TRBJ1-1): NAGVMQNPRHLVRRRGQEARLRCSPMKGHSHVYWYRQLPEEGLKFMVYLQKENIIDESGMPKERFSAEFPKEGPSILRIQQVVRGDSAAYFCASSPRTGHLNTEAFFGQGTRLTVV.

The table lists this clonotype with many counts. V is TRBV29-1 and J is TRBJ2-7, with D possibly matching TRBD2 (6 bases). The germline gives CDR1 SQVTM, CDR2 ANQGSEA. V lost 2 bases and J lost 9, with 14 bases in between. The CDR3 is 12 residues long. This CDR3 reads CSVERGTSGQYF. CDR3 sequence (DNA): TGCAGCGTTGAACGCGGGACCTCGGGGCAGTACTTC.

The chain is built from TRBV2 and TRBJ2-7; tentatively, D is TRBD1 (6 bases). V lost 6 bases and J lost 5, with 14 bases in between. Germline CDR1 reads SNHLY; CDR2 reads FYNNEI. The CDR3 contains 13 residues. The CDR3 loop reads CASSTGLGDEQYF. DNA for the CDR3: TGTGCCAGCAGCACAGGGTTGGGAGACGAGCAGTACTTC.

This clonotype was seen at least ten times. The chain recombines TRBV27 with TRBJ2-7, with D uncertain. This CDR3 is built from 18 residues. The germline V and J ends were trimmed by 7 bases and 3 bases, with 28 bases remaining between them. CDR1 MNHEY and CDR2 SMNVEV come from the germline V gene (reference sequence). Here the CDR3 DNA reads TGTGCCAGCACCCTACTACTCCGCGTTGTGGGATGTGGCTACGAGCAGTACTTC. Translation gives CASTLLLRVVGCGYEQYF.

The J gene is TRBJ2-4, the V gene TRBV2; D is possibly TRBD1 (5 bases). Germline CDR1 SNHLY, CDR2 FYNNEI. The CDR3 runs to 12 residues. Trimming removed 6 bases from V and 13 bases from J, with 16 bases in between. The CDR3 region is CASRIDSREQYF. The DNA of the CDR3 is TGTGCCAGCAGGATCGACAGTAGAGAGCAGTACTTC.

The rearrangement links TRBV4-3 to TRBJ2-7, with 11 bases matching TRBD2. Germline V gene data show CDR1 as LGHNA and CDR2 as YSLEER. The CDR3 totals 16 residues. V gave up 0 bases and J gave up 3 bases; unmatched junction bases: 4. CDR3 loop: CASSQDWTSGFYEQYF. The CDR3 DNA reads TGCGCCAGCAGCCAAGATTGGACTAGCGGGTTCTACGAGCAGTACTTC.